Shown below are 8 T cell receptor beta chains from a single sample sequenced in a study of Graves' ophthalmopathy and Graves' hyperthyroidism. The study amplified TCR beta CDR3 regions using RNA transcripts. Amplification began with first-round RT-PCR using HTBI primers, then second-round multiplex PCR was performed. MiXCR was run by TCRdb on the multiplex PCR reads, yielding one entry per CDR3 protein. The profile shows hundreds of thousands of distinct CDR3 sequences, roughly 15% of them singletons. The sequenced sample was peripheral blood. The receptors were sampled from a woman aged 18-35 years with stable Graves' hyperthyroidism.

This clonotype appeared a few times. The chain couples TRBV7-2 to TRBJ1-2; 10 nucleotides match TRBD1. Germline CDR1 SGHTA, CDR2 FQGNSA. The ends lost 4 bases at V and 4 bases at J; junction bases unmatched: 6. CDR3 length: 15 amino acids. CDR3 sequence reads: CASSSGTGDTYGYTF. DNA for the CDR3: TGTGCCAGCAGCTCCGGGACAGGGGATACCTATGGCTACACCTTC.

This clonotype was recorded a few times. The chain joins TRBV5-1 to TRBJ1-2, with 7 bases identical to TRBD1. This CDR3 spans 15 amino acids. Germline V gives CDR1 SGHRS, CDR2 YFSETQ. The trim removed 0 bases at V and 3 bases at J, leaving 5 bases unmatched. CDR3 region: CASSLGWQGDYGYTF. As DNA, the CDR3 is TGCGCCAGCAGCTTGGGTTGGCAGGGGGACTATGGCTACACCTTC. The full variable domain, its missing parts supplied by reference TRBV5-1 and TRBJ1-2, is KAGVTQTPRYLIKTRGQQVTLSCSPISGHRSVSWYQQTPGQGLQFLFEYFSETQRNKGNFPGRFSGRQFSNSRSEMNVSTLELGDSALYLCASSLGWQGDYGYTFGSGTRLTVV.

This clonotype was seen at least ten times. The rearrangement joins TRBV6-1 to TRBJ1-5; D call uncertain. This CDR3 is built from 13 residues. V dropped 7 bases and J dropped 0 bases, with 7 bases sitting between them. Per the germline V gene, CDR1 is MNHNS and CDR2 is SASEGT. Here the CDR3 DNA reads TGTGCCAGCATCGAAGATAGCAATCAGCCCCAGCATTTT. This sequence encodes CASIEDSNQPQHF.

V gene TRBV20-1 combines with J gene TRBJ2-2; D uncertain. CDR1 is DFQATT, CDR2 SNEGSKA, per germline (reference sequence). The length of the CDR3 is 13 residues. Trimming stripped 8 bases from V and 1 base from J, with 11 bases between. The CDR3 region has the DNA TGCAGTTCACTCCAGGAGAACACCGGGGAGCTGTTTTTT. Its protein is CSSLQENTGELFF.

This clonotype was counted ten times or more. The chain joins TRBV6-5 to TRBJ1-1; D is unresolved. The CDR3 extends over 16 amino acids. Germline V gene sequence: CDR1 MNHEY, CDR2 SVGAGI. Trimming cost V 0 bases and J 4 bases, with 15 bases left between them. The CDR3 spells CASSYSSVLLGTEAFF. The DNA for the CDR3 is TGTGCCAGCAGTTACTCGTCGGTGTTATTGGGCACTGAAGCTTTCTTT.

This clonotype was counted many times. The chain joins TRBV2 to TRBJ1-6, with D perhaps matching TRBD1 (5 bases). Germline CDR1 is SNHLY and CDR2 is FYNNEI. This CDR3 comprises 13 residues. The V and J ends lost 6 bases and 8 bases respectively, with 11 bases between them. CDR3 sequence: CASRRGDHSPLHF. CDR3 sequence (DNA): TGTGCCAGCAGGCGGGGGGACCATTCACCCCTCCACTTT.

The chain uses TRBV18 and TRBJ1-1; TRBD1 matches 7 bases. The CDR3 extends over 15 amino acids. Per the germline V gene, CDR1 is KGHSH and CDR2 is LQKENI. V was clipped by 3 bases and J by 6 bases; unmatched bases: 10. CDR3 nucleotide sequence: TGTGCCAGCTCACCGGTTTCAGGGGGGAAGGCTGAAGCTTTCTTT. Amino acid sequence: CASSPVSGGKAEAFF.

This clonotype was seen more than once but under ten times. The chain has TRBV6-1 and TRBJ1-4; D is unresolved. CDR1 MNHNS and CDR2 SASEGT come from the germline V gene. This CDR3 is built from 14 residues. V was trimmed by 8 bases and J by 0 bases, leaving 10 bases between them. The CDR3 region is CASRAISTNEKLFF. In nucleotides, the CDR3 is TGTGCCAGCCGGGCAATTTCAACTAATGAAAAACTGTTTTTT.